The sequence of this T cell receptor beta chain was determined in a study of T cells in Graves' hyperthyroidism and ophthalmopathy. The CDR3 consists of 13 residues. Trimming stripped 2 bases from V and 4 bases from J, with 11 bases between. Germline CDR1 reads GTSNPN; CDR2 reads SVGIG (reference sequence). The study left out patients who had uncontrolled infection, other autoimmune disease, pregnancy or lactation. Using RNA transcripts as the source, TCR beta CDR3 regions were amplified. The TCR CDR3 first-round RT-PCR relied on the HTBI primer set. In TCRdb, the multiplex PCR reads were re-called with MiXCR into one record per CDR3 protein. The sample gives more than 550,000 distinct CDR3 sequences, 15% to 20% of which show up once; less than 20% is in the top ten. Study outcomes and limitations: Also found in blood were most expanded thyroid clonotypes above 0.001.

This clonotype has more than one count but fewer than ten. What it recognizes is unknown. V is TRBV30 and J is TRBJ1-2; D remains unclear. This TCR came from a man aged 45-60 years with Graves' hyperthyroidism. Material for sequencing was blood. The CDR3 is CAWSPPTPYGYTF. CDR3 sequence (DNA): TGTGCCTGGAGTCCGCCCACCCCCTATGGCTACACCTTC.